This T cell receptor beta chain was documented in a study of OX40 agonist ivuxolimab in advanced cancers. The wider study: Given to patients was ivuxolimab, an agonistic anti-OX40 (CD134) antibody. Among those enrolled, mean age was 60 years (range roughly 20 to 80) and 75% to 85% were male.

This clone was observed a handful of times. The target antigen is unknown. The study's findings and limits: At doses 0.1 to 3.0 mg/kg, CD4+ and CD8+ clones expanded. CD8+ T cells were the subset that, on average, had more expanded clones than CD4+.

TCRdb keeps only in-frame clones here, not all; method: immunoSEQ multiplex PCR. Of fewer than 85,000 clones in the sample, 70% to 85% were seen once. CDR1 is KGHSH, CDR2 LQKENI, per germline. The CDR3 is made up of 15 amino acids. J lost 5 bases, V lost 3 bases, and 2 bases had no gene match. V is TRBV18 and J is TRBJ2-7; TRBD2 matches at 15 bases. The starting material was CD4+ or CD8+ T cells sorted from blood, obtained in a trial of the OX40 agonist ivuxolimab. This receptor was identified in an adult with an advanced solid tumor such as melanoma, head and neck, liver or kidney cancer. The DNA for the CDR3 is TGTGCCAGCTCACCCGGACTAGCGGGGGGGCACGAGCAGTACTTC. Translating gives CASSPGLAGGHEQYF.